The following is a T cell receptor (beta chain) sequence with its context. Its antigen is unidentified. The data stem from a study of radiotherapy plus CTLA-4 blockade in lung cancer. Study details: In roughly 19% of patients, objective responses were seen; 25% to 40% had disease control.

Repertoires were generated with immunoSEQ multiplex PCR, while TCRdb's copy carries only in-frame clones and drops some. This repertoire shows some 50,000 clones, roughly 80% found once; its top ten account for around 3.2%. Those with chemo-refractory metastatic non-small-cell lung cancer were treated with focal radiation combined with CTLA-4 blockade using ipilimumab. Per the germline V gene, CDR1 is LNHDA and CDR2 is SQIVND (reference sequence). CDR3 length: 16 amino acids. V lost 6 bases to trimming and J lost 6 bases, with 18 bases between them. Whole-study results and caveats: An expansion of tumor-derived TCR clones occurred in blood after radiotherapy plus ipilimumab. Strongest reported response predictors: early blood clone changes and post-radiation interferon-beta.

The source of this sequence is a human donor with non-small cell lung cancer who had a partial response to radiotherapy plus ipilimumab. The gene calls are TRBV19 and TRBJ1-6; perhaps TRBD1 as D (5 bases). The specimen was peripheral blood, collected from a patient treated with radiotherapy plus ipilimumab. CDR3 DNA sequence: TGTGCCAGTAGCCCCCGACCGGGACTTTTTAATTCACCCCTCCACTTT. Encoded protein: CASSPRPGLFNSPLHF.